The clone carrying this T cell receptor (beta chain) showed up just a few times. Its antigen is unidentified. The data belong to a study of T cell responses to AZD1222 COVID-19 vaccine. Study-level results: All repertoire sampling was performed exclusively after the peak T cell response. Spike-specific TCR repertoires showed rising breadth and depth after two AZD1222 doses. AZD1222 recipients seropositive at baseline numbered only six. Among spike-specific TCRs, nearly half reportedly target unmutated variant regions.

The table came from immunoSEQ multiplex PCR; TCRdb's copy has only in-frame clones and leaves some out. The profile covers around 100,000 clones, with less than 90% appearing a single time and over 15% taken by the ten largest. Germline V CDR1 and CDR2: MGHRA, YSYEKL. This CDR3 comprises 16 residues. V gave up 1 base and J gave up 0 bases; unmatched junction bases: 5. This receptor was taken from an adult in good health. Sample: peripheral blood, taken on day 0 of AZD1222 vaccination. The chain has TRBV4-1 and TRBJ1-1; 7 bases match TRBD1. CDR3 DNA sequence: TGCGCCAGCAGCCAAGTCAGGGGGAACATGAACACTGAAGCTTTCTTT. Translated: CASSQVRGNMNTEAFF.